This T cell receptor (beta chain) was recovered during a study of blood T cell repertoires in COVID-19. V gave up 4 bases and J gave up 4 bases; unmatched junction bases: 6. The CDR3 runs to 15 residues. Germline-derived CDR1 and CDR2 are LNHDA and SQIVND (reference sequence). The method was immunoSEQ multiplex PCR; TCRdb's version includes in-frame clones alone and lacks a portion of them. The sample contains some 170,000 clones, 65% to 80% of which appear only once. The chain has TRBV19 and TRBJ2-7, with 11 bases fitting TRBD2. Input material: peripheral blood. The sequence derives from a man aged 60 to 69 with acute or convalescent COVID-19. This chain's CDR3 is CASSSTSGGRYEQYF. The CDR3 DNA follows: TGTGCCAGTAGTAGCACTAGCGGGGGTCGGTACGAGCAGTACTTC.